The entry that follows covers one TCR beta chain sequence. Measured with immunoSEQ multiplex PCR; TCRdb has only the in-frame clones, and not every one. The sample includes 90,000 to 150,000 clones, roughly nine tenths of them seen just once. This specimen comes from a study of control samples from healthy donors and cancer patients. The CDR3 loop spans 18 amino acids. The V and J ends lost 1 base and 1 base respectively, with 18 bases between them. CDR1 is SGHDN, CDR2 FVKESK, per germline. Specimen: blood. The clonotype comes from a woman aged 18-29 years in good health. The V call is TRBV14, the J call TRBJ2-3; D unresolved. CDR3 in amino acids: CASSQGFQVVEGTDTQYF. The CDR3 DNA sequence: TGTGCCAGCAGCCAAGGGTTTCAGGTAGTCGAGGGCACAGATACGCAGTATTTT.